The TCR beta chain under discussion was sequenced for a study of CD8 T cells in Susac syndrome. The length of the CDR3 is 13 residues. Germline V gene data show CDR1 as MNHEY and CDR2 as SVGAGI. V lost 4 bases and J 0 bases, leaving 6 bases between the germline ends. cDNA came from roughly 0.47 to 1 ug RNA primed by random hexamers. TCRdb itself ran the immunoSEQ multiplex PCR reads through MiXCR, one entry per CDR3 protein. The repertoire holds about 430,000 distinct CDR3 sequences, with more than 70% as singletons. The table lists this clonotype with a few counts. V usage is TRBV6-5 and J usage is TRBJ1-2; D gene unclear. This TCR came from a human donor with multiple sclerosis. What was sequenced was CD8+ T cells from PBMCs. The CDR3 sequence is CASSSFSNYGYTF. The CDR3 bases are TGTGCCAGCAGTTCGTTTTCTAACTATGGCTACACCTTC.